Below, one T cell receptor (beta chain) is given with its context. With TRAV- and TRBV-specific primers, first-strand cDNA was made, covering the alpha and beta chains. Amplification of TCRs used a constant-region primer and V-primer adapter for around 18 PCR cycles. TCRdb analysed the reads with MiXCR anew, one entry per CDR3 protein. This sample carries about 7,100 distinct CDR3 sequences, roughly 50% of them seen once, and the ten largest clones take roughly 13%. There are 14 residues in the CDR3. Unmatched junction bases numbered 5, after V lost 2 bases and J lost 4 bases. Germline lookup yields CDR1 SGDLS and CDR2 YYNGEE. This sample is drawn from a study of low-dose radiotherapy and immunotherapy resistance in tumors.

The J gene is TRBJ2-7, the V gene TRBV9, with 8 bases aligning to TRBD1. The receptor was derived from a human donor with advanced metastatic prostate, ovarian, gallbladder or colorectal cancer (not recorded which). This table probably holds off-target reads from a library built for another chain. CDR3 sequence reads: CASSVGQGPYEQYF. CDR3 in DNA: TGTGCCAGCAGCGTCGGACAGGGACCTTACGAGCAGTACTTC.